This passage covers 10 T cell receptor beta chains from one sample sequenced in a study of CXCR3-negative and CXCR3-positive naive CD8 T cells. cDNA libraries for TRB were generated by 5' RACE incorporating UMI labels. TCRdb re-called the 5' RACE reads and shows each CDR3 protein once, DNA omitted. The specimen's table records around 81,000 distinct CDR3 sequences. The sequenced sample consisted of naive CXCR3- CD8+ T cells from blood. Regarding subset: CD45RO-CCR7+CD27+CD95- naive CD8+ T cells lacking CXCR3 (TNR3-). The source of these receptors is a human donor in good health. Some clones in this sample may be carry-over from other donors' samples.

The chain has TRBV6-2 or TRBV6-3 and TRBJ1-1. This CDR3 comprises 13 residues. Germline V lookup: CDR1 MNHEY, CDR2 SVGEGT. CDR3 protein: CASSDRANTEAFF.

The chain employs TRBV5-5 and TRBJ2-5; TCRdb's D call of TRBD1 is untestable without DNA. The CDR3 contains 16 residues. Germline V gene data show CDR1 as SGHKS and CDR2 as YYEKEE (reference sequence). CDR3 sequence reads: CASSRDPGTYQETQYF.

The chain recombines TRBV7-3 with TRBJ2-7; TCRdb gives TRBD2 as the D gene, but with no DNA this cannot be confirmed. From germline, CDR1 is SGHTA and CDR2 FQGTGA. This CDR3 has 13 residues. The CDR3 spells CASSVGGGYEQYF.

V and J are TRBV29-1 and TRBJ2-1; with no DNA, the TCRdb D assignment of TRBD2 cannot be verified. The CDR3 contains 17 residues. The germline V gene has CDR1 SQVTM and CDR2 ANQGSEA. This chain's CDR3 is CSVEPIQGPNSPSEQFF.

CDR3 sequence reads: CSALGGTGYEQYF. The chain carries TRBV29-1 and TRBJ2-7; as DNA is missing, the TRBD1 call by TCRdb cannot be tested. The CDR3 runs 13 residues. Looked up from germline, CDR1 is SQVTM and CDR2 is ANQGSEA.

CDR3 loop: CASSPDRQEPLEGNTEAFF. The chain couples TRBV3-1 to TRBJ1-1; TCRdb lists TRBD1, though no DNA is available to test this call. CDR3 length equals 19 residues. From germline, CDR1 is LGHDT and CDR2 YNNKEL (reference sequence).

The V call is TRBV11-1, the J call TRBJ2-6; TCRdb's assignment of TRBD1 cannot be checked, as there is no DNA. Germline CDR1 SGHAT, CDR2 FQDESV (reference sequence). The CDR3 length is 11 residues. The CDR3 spells CASPLQRVLTF. Using reference TRBV11-1 and TRBJ2-6 for the parts outside the CDR3, the full variable domain is EAEVAQSPRYKITEKSQAVAFWCDPISGHATLYWYRQILGQGPELLVQFQDESVVDDSQLPKDRFSAERLKGVDSTLKIQPAELGDSAMYLCASPLQRVLTFGAGSRLTVL.

The V and J genes are TRBV29-1 and TRBJ2-3; TCRdb designates TRBD2, a call that cannot be tested without DNA. Germline CDR1 SQVTM, CDR2 ANQGSEA. CDR3 length equals 13 residues. The CDR3 loop reads CSVRSPSTDTQYF.

This chain joins TRBV29-1 and TRBJ2-1; lacking DNA, the TRBD1 call made by TCRdb goes unchecked. The CDR3 runs 18 residues. Germline CDR1 SQVTM, CDR2 ANQGSEA. This CDR3 reads CSVEEPYGTVSSYNEQFF.

The chain is built from TRBV28 and TRBJ2-5; the D call from TCRdb, TRBD1, cannot be confirmed without DNA. Germline loops: CDR1 MDHEN, CDR2 SYDVKM. CDR3 length equals 14 residues. CDR3 protein: CASSPLGVQETQYF.